These 11 T cell receptor beta chains came from one sample sequenced in a study of tumor and adjacent non-tumor tissue in lung cancer. TCRbeta libraries were built with three rounds of nested PCR, modified from ARM-PCR. Each CDR3 protein gets one entry after TCRdb re-called the multiplex PCR reads with MiXCR. Among 80,000 to 130,000 distinct CDR3 sequences listed, less than 75% were seen once. The template was RNA from unsorted bulk tissue. Distant lung tissue was collected more than 3 cm away from the tumor edge. Sequenced sample: distant non-tumor lung tissue. The receptors were sampled from a man aged 25 to 45 with non-small cell lung cancer.

Concerning this clonotype itself: A junction boundary mismatches the germline segment, possibly from a read error. The V and J genes are TRBV11-3 and TRBJ2-7; the D is unclear. The CDR3 runs to 16 residues. The germline gives CDR1 SGHNT, CDR2 YENEEA. In DNA form, the CDR3 reads TGTACCAGCAGCTCGTCCTTGGTGAGTTCGACCTACGAGCAGTACTTC. Protein: CTSSSSLVSSTYEQYF.

This clonotype appeared many times. The rearrangement joins TRBV4-1 to TRBJ2-3; D remains ambiguous. Germline-derived CDR1 and CDR2 are MGHRA and YSYEKL. Trimming shortened V by 0 bases and J by 1 base, and 20 bases separated the two germline ends. The CDR3 spans 19 residues. The CDR3 nucleotides read TGCGCCAGCAGCCAAGATGTAGGGAATAGCCGGGTGGGCACAGATACGCAGTATTTT. It translates to CASSQDVGNSRVGTDTQYF.

On this clonotype itself: The missing conserved phenylalanine or tryptophan at the end of this CDR3 makes a read error likely. V usage is TRBV20-1 and J usage is TRBJ2-7; 8 bases match TRBD2. The CDR3 has 13 amino acids. Germline values: CDR1 DFQATT, CDR2 SNEGSKA (reference sequence). The CDR3 loop reads CSARSSGGYKQYL. The CDR3 coding sequence is TGCAGTGCTAGGTCCAGCGGGGGCTACAAGCAGTACTTG.

This clonotype turned up a few times. A much more abundant neighbour one base away suggests this may be a read error. The CDR3 carries no conserved terminal phenylalanine or tryptophan, so it likely arises from a read error. This sequence joins TRBV4-3 and TRBJ2-7; 8 nucleotides line up with TRBD1. The CDR3 is made up of 16 amino acids. The junction had 11 bases not matched to a gene; V was cut back by 5 bases and J by 2 bases. Germline values: CDR1 LGHNA, CDR2 YSLEER. CDR3 in DNA: TGCGCCAGCAGCGCACAAACAGGGGGGAATACCTACGAGCAGTACCTC. This encodes CASSAQTGGNTYEQYL.

Note on this clonotype: Germline and junction disagree at one end, which may indicate a read error. The V and J genes are TRBV29-1 and TRBJ2-7; weak D call: TRBD1 (6 bases). Germline assignment: CDR1 SQVTM and CDR2 ANQGSEA. This CDR3 contains 13 residues. CDR3 in DNA: TGCAGCGTCGCAGACACCCTGGGACACGAGCACTACTTC. This translates into CSVADTLGHEHYF.

The sample holds a few counts of this clonotype. The CDR3 DNA sequence: TGTGCCGGCTCGCCGGTGAAGCGTAGAGGTACGAATGAGCAGTTCTTC. Its protein product is CAGSPVKRRGTNEQFF. J is TRBJ2-1 and V is TRBV4-2; D not resolved. V lost 11 bases and J 7 bases, leaving 27 bases between the germline ends. CDR1 is LGHNA and CDR2 is YNFKEQ in the germline V gene. This CDR3 contains 16 residues.

This clonotype has only a few counts. This may come from a read error, since a much larger clone is one base off. The J gene is TRBJ2-1, the V gene TRBV12-3 or TRBV12-4; 10 bases are a match to TRBD2. The CDR3 has 14 amino acids. With 7 bases clipped from V and 8 bases from J, the junction kept 8 bases outside the gene matches. As DNA, the CDR3 is TGTGCCAGCAAACTAGCGGGGAGCAACGATGAGCAGTTCTTC. Translated: CASKLAGSNDEQFF.

In the case of this clonotype: A read error is possible here, since a much larger clone lies one base away. CDR3 residues: CACSRGPATNEKLFF. The DNA for the CDR3 is TGTGCCTGCAGCAGGGGACCGGCAACTAATGAAAAACTGTTTTTT. The chain joins TRBV5-6 to TRBJ1-4; tentatively, D is TRBD1 (6 bases). Germline CDR1 is SGHDT and CDR2 is YYEEEE. The CDR3 runs 15 residues.

This clonotype has ten or more counts. The rearrangement uses TRBV4-2 and TRBJ2-7; tentatively, D is TRBD2 (5 bases). Germline lookup yields CDR1 LGHNA and CDR2 YNFKEQ. The CDR3 totals 16 residues. V lost 3 bases, J lost 4 bases, and 19 bases lay in between. The CDR3 region is CASSQVGLHSEYEQYF. DNA for the CDR3: TGTGCCAGCAGCCAGGTAGGACTCCATTCGGAGTACGAGCAGTACTTC.

This clonotype came up a few times. The CDR3 here is CSARDSWDTEAFF. The CDR3, as DNA: TGCAGTGCTAGAGATTCATGGGATACTGAAGCTTTCTTT. The rearrangement joins TRBV20-1 to TRBJ1-1; D is undetermined. Germline-derived CDR1 and CDR2 are DFQATT and SNEGSKA (reference sequence). Between the trimmed V and J ends, which lost 0 bases and 5 bases, there was a span of 10 bases. The CDR3 consists of 13 residues.

As regards this clonotype: The junction departs from the called germline gene at one end, perhaps through a read error. This chain connects TRBV6-2 or TRBV6-3 to TRBJ1-2, with D hard to call. The CDR3 extends over 13 amino acids. Germline V gene sequence: CDR1 MNHEY, CDR2 SVGEGT. The CDR3 region has the DNA TGTGCAAGCATTGTGTGGCTTATGGATGGCTACACCTTC. Translated, it gives CASIVWLMDGYTF.